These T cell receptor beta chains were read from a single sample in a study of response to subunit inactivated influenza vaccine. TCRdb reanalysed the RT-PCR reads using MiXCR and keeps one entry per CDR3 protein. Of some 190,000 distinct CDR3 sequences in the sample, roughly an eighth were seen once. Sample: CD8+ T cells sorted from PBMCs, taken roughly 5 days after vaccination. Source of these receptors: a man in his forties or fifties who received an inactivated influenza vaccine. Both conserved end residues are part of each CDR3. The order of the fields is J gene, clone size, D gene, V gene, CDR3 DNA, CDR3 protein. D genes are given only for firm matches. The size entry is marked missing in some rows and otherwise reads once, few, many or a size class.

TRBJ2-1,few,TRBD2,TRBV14,TGTGCCAGCAGCCAAGAGGGGACTAGCTACAATGAGCAGTTCTTC,CASSQEGTSYNEQFF
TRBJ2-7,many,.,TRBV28,TGTGCCAGCAGAGTCAGCGGGCCCTCCTACGAGCAGTACTTC,CASRVSGPSYEQYF
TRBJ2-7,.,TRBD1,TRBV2,TGTGCCAGCAGTGGCTCCGGGACAGGATCCTACGAGCAGTACTTC,CASSGSGTGSYEQYF
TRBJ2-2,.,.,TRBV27,TGTGCCAGCGGTTCGTGGCAGGGATCTTACACCGGGGAGCTGTTTTTT,CASGSWQGSYTGELFF
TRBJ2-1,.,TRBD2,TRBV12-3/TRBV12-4,TGTGCCAGCAGCACTAGCGGGGGTTCCCTCAATGAGCAGTTCTTC,CASSTSGGSLNEQFF
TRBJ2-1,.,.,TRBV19,TGTGCCAGTAGTTTAACTAGCCCCGTAAACCCCGTCTACAATGAGCAGTTCTTC,CASSLTSPVNPVYNEQFF
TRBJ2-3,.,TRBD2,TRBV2,TGTGCCAGCAGTGAAATAGCGGGGGGTTTCACAGATACGCAGTATTTT,CASSEIAGGFTDTQYF
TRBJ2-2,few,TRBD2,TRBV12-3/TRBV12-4,TGTGCCAGCAGTTTAATGGGACTAGCAACGAACACCGGGGAGCTGTTTTTT,CASSLMGLATNTGELFF
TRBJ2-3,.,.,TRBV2,TGTGCCAGCGGCGAGACCAAACAGGGAAGCACAGATACGCAGTATTTT,CASGETKQGSTDTQYF
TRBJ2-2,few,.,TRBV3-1,TGTGCCACCTCCCAAGAGCTCAGGGCCACCGGGGAGCTGTTTTTT,CATSQELRATGELFF
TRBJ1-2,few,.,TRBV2,TGTGCCAGCAGTGGGGCCGGGGCTAACTATGGCTACACCTTC,CASSGAGANYGYTF
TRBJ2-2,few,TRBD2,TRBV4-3,TGCGCCAGCAGCCAAGATATAGCGGGAGGGCCGGTCGCCGGGGAGCTGTTTTTT,CASSQDIAGGPVAGELFF
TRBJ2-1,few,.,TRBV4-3,TGCGCCAGCAGCCATTACGCGGGGAATATCAATGAGCAGTTCTTC,CASSHYAGNINEQFF
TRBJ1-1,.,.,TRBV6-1,TGTGCCAGCAGTGAATTGACAGGGAACACTGAAGCTTTCTTT,CASSELTGNTEAFF
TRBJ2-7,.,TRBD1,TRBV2,TGTGCCAGCAGTAAACGGACAGGGACCTACGAGCAGTACTTC,CASSKRTGTYEQYF
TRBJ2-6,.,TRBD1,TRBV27,TGTGCCAGCAGTTACCAGGGGGCTACTGGGGCCAACGTCCTGACTTTC,CASSYQGATGANVLTF
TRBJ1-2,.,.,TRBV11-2,TGTGCCAGCAGCTTAGATAAGGCTTACTATGGCTACACCTTC,CASSLDKAYYGYTF
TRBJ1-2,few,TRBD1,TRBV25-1,TGTGCCAGCAGCGAACCGGGACAGGGAAACTATGGCTACACCTTC,CASSEPGQGNYGYTF
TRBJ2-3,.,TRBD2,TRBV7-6,TGTGCCAGCAGCTTTGATTCTAGCGGGAGAGATACGCAGTATTTT,CASSFDSSGRDTQYF
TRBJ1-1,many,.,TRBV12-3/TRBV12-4,TGTGCCAGCAGTCCCGGCGGTGGAGGCACTGAAGCTTTCTTT,CASSPGGGGTEAFF
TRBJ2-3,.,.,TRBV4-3,TGCGCCAGCAGCCAAGGCGGTAGCGCAGATACGCAGTATTTT,CASSQGGSADTQYF
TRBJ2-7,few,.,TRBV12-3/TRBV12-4,TGTGCCAGCAGTCCAAAGATTCCCTACGAGCAGTACTTC,CASSPKIPYEQYF
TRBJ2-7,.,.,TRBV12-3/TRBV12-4,TGTGCCAGCAGTTGGCAACTCTCCTACGAGCAGTACTTC,CASSWQLSYEQYF
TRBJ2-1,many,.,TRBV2,TGTGCCAGCAGTGAAGGGTACAATGAGCAGTTCTTC,CASSEGYNEQFF
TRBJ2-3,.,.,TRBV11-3,TGTGCCAGCAGCTCCTCCGGGAGTAATACAGATACGCAGTATTTT,CASSSSGSNTDTQYF